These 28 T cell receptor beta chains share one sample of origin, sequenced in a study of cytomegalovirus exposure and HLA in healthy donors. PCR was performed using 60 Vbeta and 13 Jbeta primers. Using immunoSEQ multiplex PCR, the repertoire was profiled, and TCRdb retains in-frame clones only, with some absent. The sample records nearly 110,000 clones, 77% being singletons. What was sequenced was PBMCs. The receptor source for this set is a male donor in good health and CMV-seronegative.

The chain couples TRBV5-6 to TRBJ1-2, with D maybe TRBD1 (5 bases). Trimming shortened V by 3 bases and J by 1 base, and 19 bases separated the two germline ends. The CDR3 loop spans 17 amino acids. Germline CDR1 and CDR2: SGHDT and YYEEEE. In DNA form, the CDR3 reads TGTGCCAGCAGCTCGGAGCAGGGCCCTAGATATAACTATGGCTACACCTTC. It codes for CASSSEQGPRYNYGYTF.

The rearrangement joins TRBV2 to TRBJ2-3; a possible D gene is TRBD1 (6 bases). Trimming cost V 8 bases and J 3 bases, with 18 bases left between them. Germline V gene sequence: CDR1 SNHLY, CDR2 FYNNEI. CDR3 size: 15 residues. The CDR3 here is CASQRRRDTTDTQYF. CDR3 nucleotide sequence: TGTGCCAGCCAGAGGCGTAGGGACACTACAGATACGCAGTATTTT.

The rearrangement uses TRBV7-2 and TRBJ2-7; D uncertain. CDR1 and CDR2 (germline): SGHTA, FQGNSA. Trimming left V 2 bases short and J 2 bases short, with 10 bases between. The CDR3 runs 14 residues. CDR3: CASSLSVSPYEQYF. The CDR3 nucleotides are TGTGCCAGCAGCTTAAGCGTGTCCCCCTACGAGCAGTACTTC.

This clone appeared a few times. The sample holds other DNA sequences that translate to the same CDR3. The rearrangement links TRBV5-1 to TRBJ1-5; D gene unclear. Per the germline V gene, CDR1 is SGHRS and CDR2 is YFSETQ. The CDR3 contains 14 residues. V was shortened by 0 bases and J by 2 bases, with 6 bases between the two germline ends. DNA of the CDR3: TGCGCCAGCAGCTTGGGCGGGGGCAATCAGCCCCAGCATTTT. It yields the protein CASSLGGGNQPQHF.

Here the CDR3 reads CASSLSFTSSGNTIYF. The CDR3 coding sequence is TGTGCCAGCAGTTTATCGTTCACGAGCTCTGGAAACACCATATATTTT. This sequence joins TRBV27 and TRBJ1-3, with D uncertain. Germline V lookup: CDR1 MNHEY, CDR2 SMNVEV (reference sequence). There are 16 residues in the CDR3. V was pared by 0 bases and J by 0 bases, with 9 bases between.

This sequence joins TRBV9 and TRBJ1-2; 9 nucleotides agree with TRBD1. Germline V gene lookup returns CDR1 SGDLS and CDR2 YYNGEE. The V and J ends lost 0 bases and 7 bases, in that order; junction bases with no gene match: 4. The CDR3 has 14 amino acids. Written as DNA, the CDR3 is TGTGCCAGCAGCGTAGTGAGACAGGGGGGTGGCTACACCTTC. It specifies CASSVVRQGGGYTF.

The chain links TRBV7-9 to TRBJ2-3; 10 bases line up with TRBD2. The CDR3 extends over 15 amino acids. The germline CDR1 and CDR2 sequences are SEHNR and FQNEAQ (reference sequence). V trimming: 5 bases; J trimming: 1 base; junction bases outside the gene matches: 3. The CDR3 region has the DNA TGTGCCAGCAGCGCGGGGACTAGCGGCACAGATACGCAGTATTTT. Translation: CASSAGTSGTDTQYF.

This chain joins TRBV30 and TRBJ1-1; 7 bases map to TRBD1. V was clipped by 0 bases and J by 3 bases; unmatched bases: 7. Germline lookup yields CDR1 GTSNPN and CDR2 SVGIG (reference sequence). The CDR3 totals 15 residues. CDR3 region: CAWSVRRQGDTEAFF. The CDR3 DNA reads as TGTGCCTGGAGTGTACGCCGACAGGGAGACACTGAAGCTTTCTTT.

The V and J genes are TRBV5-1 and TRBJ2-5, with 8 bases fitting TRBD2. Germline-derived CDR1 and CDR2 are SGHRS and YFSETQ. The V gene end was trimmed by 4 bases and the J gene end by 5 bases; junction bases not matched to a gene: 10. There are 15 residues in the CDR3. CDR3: CASSTSGDLRETQYF. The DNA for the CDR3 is TGCGCCAGCAGCACTAGCGGAGACCTCCGTGAGACCCAGTACTTC.

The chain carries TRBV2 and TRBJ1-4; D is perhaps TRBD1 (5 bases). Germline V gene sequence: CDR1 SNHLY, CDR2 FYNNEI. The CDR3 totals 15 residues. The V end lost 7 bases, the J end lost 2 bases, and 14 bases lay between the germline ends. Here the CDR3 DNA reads TGTGCCAGCATCCCGGGCAGGGTTACTAATGAAAAACTGTTTTTT. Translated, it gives CASIPGRVTNEKLFF.

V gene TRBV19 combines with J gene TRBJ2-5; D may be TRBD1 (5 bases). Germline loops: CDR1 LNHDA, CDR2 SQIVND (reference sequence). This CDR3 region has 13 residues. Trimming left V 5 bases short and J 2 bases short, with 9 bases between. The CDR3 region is CASSYQGQETQYF. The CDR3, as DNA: TGTGCCAGTAGTTACCAGGGTCAAGAGACCCAGTACTTC.

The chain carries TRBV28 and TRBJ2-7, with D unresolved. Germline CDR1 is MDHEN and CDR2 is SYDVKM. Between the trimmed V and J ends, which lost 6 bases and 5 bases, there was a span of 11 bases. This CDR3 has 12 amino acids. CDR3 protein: CASRSGLHEQYF. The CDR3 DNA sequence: TGTGCCAGCAGGTCAGGTTTACACGAGCAGTACTTC. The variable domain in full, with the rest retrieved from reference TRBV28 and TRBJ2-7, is DVKVTQSSRYLVKRTGEKVFLECVQDMDHENMFWYRQDPGLGLRLIYFSYDVKMKEKGDIPEGYSVSREKKERFSLILESASTNQTSMYLCASRSGLHEQYFGPGTRLTVT.

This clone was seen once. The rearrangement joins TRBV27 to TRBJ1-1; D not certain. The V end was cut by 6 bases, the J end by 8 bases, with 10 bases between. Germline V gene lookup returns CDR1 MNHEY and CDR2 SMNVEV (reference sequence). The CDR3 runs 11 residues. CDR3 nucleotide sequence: TGTGCCAGCAGATCCCCGGGAGAAGCTTTCTTT. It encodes CASRSPGEAFF.

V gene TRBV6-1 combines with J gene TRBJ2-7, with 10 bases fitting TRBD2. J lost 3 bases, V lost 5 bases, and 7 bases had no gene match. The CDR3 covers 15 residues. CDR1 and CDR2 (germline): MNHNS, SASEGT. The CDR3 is CASSKEASGSYEQYF. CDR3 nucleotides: TGTGCCAGCAGTAAGGAGGCTAGCGGGAGCTACGAGCAGTACTTC.

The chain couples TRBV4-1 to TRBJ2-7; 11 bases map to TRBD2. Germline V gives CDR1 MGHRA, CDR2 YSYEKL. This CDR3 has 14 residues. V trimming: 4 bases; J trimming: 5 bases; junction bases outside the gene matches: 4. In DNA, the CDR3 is TGCGCCAGCAGCCTGACTAGCGGGATCCACGAGCAGTACTTC. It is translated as CASSLTSGIHEQYF.

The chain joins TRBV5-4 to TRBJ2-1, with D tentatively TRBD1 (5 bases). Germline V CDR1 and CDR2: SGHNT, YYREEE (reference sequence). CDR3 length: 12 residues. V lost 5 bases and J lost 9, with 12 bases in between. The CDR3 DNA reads TGTGCCAGCAGTCCCAGGGTGGGTGAGCAGTTCTTC. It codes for CASSPRVGEQFF.

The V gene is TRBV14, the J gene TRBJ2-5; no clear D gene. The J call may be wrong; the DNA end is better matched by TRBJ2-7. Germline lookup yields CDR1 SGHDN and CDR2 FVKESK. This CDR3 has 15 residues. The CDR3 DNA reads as TGTGCCAGCAGCCAAGATGATCGCCGCGCCTACGAGCAGTACTTC. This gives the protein CASSQDDRRAYEQYF.

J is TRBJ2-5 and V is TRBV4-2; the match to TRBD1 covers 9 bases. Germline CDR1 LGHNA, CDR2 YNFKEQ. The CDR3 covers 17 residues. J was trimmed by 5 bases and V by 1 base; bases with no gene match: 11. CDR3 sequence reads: CASSQGSGTGLGETQYF. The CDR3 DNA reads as TGTGCCAGCAGCCAAGGATCCGGGACAGGGTTAGGGGAGACCCAGTACTTC.

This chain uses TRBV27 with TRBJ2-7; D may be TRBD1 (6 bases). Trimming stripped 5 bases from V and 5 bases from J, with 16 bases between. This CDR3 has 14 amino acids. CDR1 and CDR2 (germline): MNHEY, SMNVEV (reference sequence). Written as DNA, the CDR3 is TGTGCCAGCAGTCCCTTTGGGGGCGCCAACGAGCAGTACTTC. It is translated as CASSPFGGANEQYF.

CDR3 region: CASSLVSVTRGELFF. In nucleotides, the CDR3 is TGTGCCAGCAGTTTGGTTTCCGTCACGCGGGGGGAGCTGTTTTTT. The genes are TRBV2 and TRBJ2-2; D not resolved. The CDR3 sequence is 15 residues long. Germline CDR1 and CDR2: SNHLY and FYNNEI. Trimming cost V 5 bases and J 8 bases, with 18 bases left between them.

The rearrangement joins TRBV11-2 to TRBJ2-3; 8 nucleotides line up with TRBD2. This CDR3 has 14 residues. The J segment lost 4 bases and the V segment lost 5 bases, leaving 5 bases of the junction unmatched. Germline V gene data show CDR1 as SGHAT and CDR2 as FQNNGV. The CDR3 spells CASSQSTSADTQYF. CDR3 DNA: TGTGCCAGCAGCCAATCGACTAGCGCAGATACGCAGTATTTT.

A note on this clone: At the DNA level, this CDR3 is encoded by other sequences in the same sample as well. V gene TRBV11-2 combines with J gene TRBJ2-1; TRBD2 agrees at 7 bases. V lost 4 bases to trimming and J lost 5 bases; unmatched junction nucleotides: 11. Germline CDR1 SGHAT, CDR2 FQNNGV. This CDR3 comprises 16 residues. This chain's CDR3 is CASSSALRRENNEQFF. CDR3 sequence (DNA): TGTGCCAGCAGCTCGGCGCTTCGGCGGGAGAACAATGAGCAGTTCTTC.

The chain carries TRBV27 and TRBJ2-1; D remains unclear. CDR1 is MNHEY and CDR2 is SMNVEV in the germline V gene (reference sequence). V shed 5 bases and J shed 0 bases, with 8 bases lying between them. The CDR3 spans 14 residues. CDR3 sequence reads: CASSPLSSYNEQFF. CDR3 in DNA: TGTGCCAGCAGTCCGCTGAGCTCCTACAATGAGCAGTTCTTC.

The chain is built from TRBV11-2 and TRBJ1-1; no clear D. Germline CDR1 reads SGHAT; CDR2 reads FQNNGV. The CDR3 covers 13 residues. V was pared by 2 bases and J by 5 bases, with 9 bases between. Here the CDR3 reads CASSLRVTTEAFF. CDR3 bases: TGTGCCAGCAGCTTAAGAGTGACTACTGAAGCTTTCTTT.

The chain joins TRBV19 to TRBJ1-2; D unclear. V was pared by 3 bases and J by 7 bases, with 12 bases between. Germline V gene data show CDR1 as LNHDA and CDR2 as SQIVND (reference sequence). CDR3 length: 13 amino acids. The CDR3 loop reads CASSMSDGFGYTF. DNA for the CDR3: TGTGCCAGTAGTATGAGTGACGGGTTTGGCTACACCTTC.

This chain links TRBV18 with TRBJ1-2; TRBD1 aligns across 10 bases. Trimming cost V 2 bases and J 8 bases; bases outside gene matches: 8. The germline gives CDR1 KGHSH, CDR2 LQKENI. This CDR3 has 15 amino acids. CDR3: CASSPLSRDRGGYTF. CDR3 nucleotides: TGTGCCAGCTCACCATTGTCCCGGGACAGGGGCGGCTACACCTTC.

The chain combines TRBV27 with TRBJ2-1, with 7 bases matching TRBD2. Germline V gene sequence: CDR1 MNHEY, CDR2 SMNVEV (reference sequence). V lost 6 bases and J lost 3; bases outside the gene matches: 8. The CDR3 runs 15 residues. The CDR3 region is CASSLAAGGYNEQFF. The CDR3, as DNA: TGTGCCAGCAGCCTAGCGGCCGGGGGCTACAATGAGCAGTTCTTC.

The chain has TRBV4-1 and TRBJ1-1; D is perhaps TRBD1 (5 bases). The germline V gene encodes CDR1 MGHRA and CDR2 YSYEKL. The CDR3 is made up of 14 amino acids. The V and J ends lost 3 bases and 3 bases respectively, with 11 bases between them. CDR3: CASSQGGWDTEAFF. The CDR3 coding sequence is TGCGCCAGCAGCCAGGGGGGGTGGGACACTGAAGCTTTCTTT.